Below, 5 T cell receptor beta chains from the same sample are listed, as sequenced in a study of tissue T cells after allogeneic stem cell transplantation. The time point was: mouse harvest day 14 after allogeneic transplant. Tail vein injection delivered 10^7 T-cell-depleted bone marrow cells and 10^6 splenic CD5+ T cells. Repertoires were generated with immunoSEQ multiplex PCR, while TCRdb's copy carries only in-frame clones and drops some. The data show 5,000 or so clones, around a third seen once. Sequencing was done on a sample of skin. These receptor sequences come from a female BALB/c mouse given C57BL/6 T cells with graft-versus-host disease after an allogeneic hematopoietic cell transplant.

Details on this clone: Gene and germline names: mouse. The read ends 1 residue early relative to the CDR3; the germline J gene fills the gap. The V and J genes are TRBV26 and TRBJ1-1, with 9 bases lining up with TRBD1. This CDR3 contains 15 residues. V lost 4 bases to trimming and J lost 4 bases; unmatched junction nucleotides: 7. CDR1 KGHPV and CDR2 FQNQEV come from the germline V gene (reference sequence). The CDR3 DNA, read in part, is TGTGCCAGCAGTCGGGGGGGACAGGGTGGCACAGAAGTCTTC. Amino acids: CASSRGGQGGTEVF. Given in full, the CDR3 is CASSRGGQGGTEVFF.

About this clone itself: Gene names follow the mouse nomenclature. The read gets to within 1 residue of the CDR3 end, and the germline J gene fills in the rest. The gene calls are TRBV13-2 and TRBJ2-7; D tentatively fits TRBD1 or TRBD2 (7 bases each). Germline V gives CDR1 NNHNN, CDR2 SYGAGS (reference sequence). Between the trimmed V and J ends, which lost 2 bases and 7 bases, there was a span of 19 bases. The CDR3 has 15 amino acids. The DNA read from the CDR3 is TGTGCCAGCGGTGACCCAGGGGGGGTATTGGGAGAACAGTAC. This sequence encodes CASGDPGGVLGEQY. The entire CDR3 protein reads CASGDPGGVLGEQYF.

By proportion, this clone is medium-sized (0.01 to 0.1%). Here the gene names and germline are mouse. The read ends 1 residue early relative to the CDR3; the germline J gene fills the gap. The identical CDR3 is also encoded by other nucleotide sequences in the sample. The chain has TRBV26 and TRBJ2-3, with D hard to call. Between the trimmed V and J ends, which lost 3 bases and 1 base, there was a span of 5 bases. There are 13 residues in the CDR3. CDR1 is KGHPV, CDR2 FQNQEV, per germline (reference sequence). The CDR3 sequence: CASSLQGAETLYF. The part of the CDR3 DNA that was read is TGTGCCAGCAGTCTTCAGGGTGCAGAAACGCTGTAT. The variable domain in full, with the rest retrieved from reference TRBV26 and TRBJ2-3, is NSKVIQTPRYLVKGQGQKAKMRCIPEKGHPVVFWYQQNKNNEFKFLINFQNQEVLQQIDMTEKRFSAECPSNSPCSLEIQSSEAGDSALYLCASSLQGAETLYFGSGTRLTVL.

This clone was detected a few times. The listed genes are named as in mouse. The read comes to an end 1 residue before the CDR3 does, leaving the germline J gene to fill in the end. The chain employs TRBV26 and TRBJ2-4; 9 positions match TRBD2. The V gene end was trimmed by 6 bases and the J gene end by 0 bases; junction bases not matched to a gene: 4. CDR1 and CDR2 from the germline V gene are KGHPV and FQNQEV (reference sequence). This CDR3 spans 15 amino acids. CDR3 DNA, as far as it was read: TGTGCCAGCAGAAGGACTGGGGCGAGTCAAAACACCTTGTAC. Translating it yields CASRRTGASQNTLY. The complete CDR3 reads CASRRTGASQNTLYF. Filled out from reference TRBV26 and TRBJ2-4, the complete variable domain reads NSKVIQTPRYLVKGQGQKAKMRCIPEKGHPVVFWYQQNKNNEFKFLINFQNQEVLQQIDMTEKRFSAECPSNSPCSLEIQSSEAGDSALYLCASRRTGASQNTLYFGAGTRLSVL.

Comments on this clone: Gene names and germline match the mouse. The read terminates 1 residue before the CDR3 end, so the remaining end is supplied by the germline J gene. The V and J genes are TRBV3 and TRBJ2-2; D is perhaps TRBD2 (7 bases). This CDR3 comprises 14 residues. Per the germline V gene, CDR1 is SNHLY and CDR2 is FYNGKV (reference sequence). Trimming pared 1 base from V and 6 bases from J, leaving 9 bases between. The CDR3 bases that were read are TGTGCCAGCAGCTTAGGTGGGGGGCCCGGGCAGCTCTAC. This sequence encodes CASSLGGGPGQLY. The complete CDR3 sequence is CASSLGGGPGQLYF.